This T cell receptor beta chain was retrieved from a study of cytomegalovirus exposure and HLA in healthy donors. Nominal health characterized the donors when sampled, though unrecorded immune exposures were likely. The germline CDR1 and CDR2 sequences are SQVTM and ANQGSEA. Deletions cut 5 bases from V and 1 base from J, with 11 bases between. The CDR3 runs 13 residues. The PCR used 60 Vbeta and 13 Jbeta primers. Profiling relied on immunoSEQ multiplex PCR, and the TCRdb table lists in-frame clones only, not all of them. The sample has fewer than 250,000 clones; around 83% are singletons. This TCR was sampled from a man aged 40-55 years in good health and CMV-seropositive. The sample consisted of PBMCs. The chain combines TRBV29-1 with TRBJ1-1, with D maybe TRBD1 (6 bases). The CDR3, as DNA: TGCAGCGTTATAGGGGGACGGAACACTGAAGCTTTCTTT. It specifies CSVIGGRNTEAFF.